Below, one T cell receptor beta chain is given with its context. No antigen is known for it. This record belongs to a study of cytomegalovirus exposure and HLA in healthy donors. PCR involved 60 Vbeta and 13 Jbeta primers. TCRdb keeps only in-frame clones here, not all; method: immunoSEQ multiplex PCR. The sample records about 120,000 clones, around 80% being singletons. The CDR3 sequence is 13 residues long. The ends were cut back, 5 bases at V and 3 bases at J, with 13 bases in the middle. Germline CDR1 and CDR2: GTSNPN and SVGIG (reference sequence). Study conclusions and caveats: According to the study, around 180 TCR beta chains were cytomegalovirus-associated.

This TCR derives from a young man in good health and CMV-seronegative. Material for sequencing was PBMCs. The chain joins TRBV30 to TRBJ1-1, with a tentative D call TRBD1 (5 bases). In DNA form, the CDR3 reads TGTGCCTGGGGGCAGGGCAGGGACACTGAAGCTTTCTTT. Amino acids: CAWGQGRDTEAFF.